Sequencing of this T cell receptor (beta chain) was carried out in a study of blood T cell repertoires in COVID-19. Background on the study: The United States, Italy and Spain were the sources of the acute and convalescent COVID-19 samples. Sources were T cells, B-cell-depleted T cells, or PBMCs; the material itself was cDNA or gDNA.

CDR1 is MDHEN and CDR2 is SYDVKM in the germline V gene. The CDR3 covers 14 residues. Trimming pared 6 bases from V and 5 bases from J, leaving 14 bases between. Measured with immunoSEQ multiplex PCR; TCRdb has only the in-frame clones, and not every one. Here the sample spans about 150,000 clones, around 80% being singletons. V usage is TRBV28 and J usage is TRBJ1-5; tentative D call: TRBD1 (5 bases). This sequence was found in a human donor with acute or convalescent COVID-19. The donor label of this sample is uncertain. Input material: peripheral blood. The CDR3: CASRYSAGHQPQHF. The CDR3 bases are TGTGCCAGCAGGTATTCGGCAGGGCATCAGCCCCAGCATTTT. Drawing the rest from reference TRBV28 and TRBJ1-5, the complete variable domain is DVKVTQSSRYLVKRTGEKVFLECVQDMDHENMFWYRQDPGLGLRLIYFSYDVKMKEKGDIPEGYSVSREKKERFSLILESASTNQTSMYLCASRYSAGHQPQHFGDGTRLSIL.